This paragraph covers one TCR beta chain sequence. In germline, CDR1 is LNHNV, CDR2 YYDKDF (reference sequence). This CDR3 region has 14 residues. Losses at the gene ends were 5 bases for V and 7 bases for J; bases not matched to a gene: 8. This record belongs to a study of blood T cell repertoires in COVID-19. Original data processing: From reference gene primer amplification, estimates of nucleated cell counts were derived. Using immunoSEQ multiplex PCR, the repertoire was profiled, and TCRdb retains in-frame clones only, with some absent. From that table come the V and J calls and clone size; the DNA was used to work out D and trimming. The repertoire holds 95,000 to 100,000 clones, with roughly nine tenths as singletons.

Specimen: peripheral blood. This TCR was recovered from a man aged 50-59 years with acute or convalescent COVID-19. This sequence joins TRBV15 and TRBJ2-7, with 10 bases aligning to TRBD1. This CDR3 reads CATSHGQGEREQYF. The CDR3 nucleotides are TGTGCCACCAGCCACGGACAGGGGGAGAGGGAGCAGTACTTC.